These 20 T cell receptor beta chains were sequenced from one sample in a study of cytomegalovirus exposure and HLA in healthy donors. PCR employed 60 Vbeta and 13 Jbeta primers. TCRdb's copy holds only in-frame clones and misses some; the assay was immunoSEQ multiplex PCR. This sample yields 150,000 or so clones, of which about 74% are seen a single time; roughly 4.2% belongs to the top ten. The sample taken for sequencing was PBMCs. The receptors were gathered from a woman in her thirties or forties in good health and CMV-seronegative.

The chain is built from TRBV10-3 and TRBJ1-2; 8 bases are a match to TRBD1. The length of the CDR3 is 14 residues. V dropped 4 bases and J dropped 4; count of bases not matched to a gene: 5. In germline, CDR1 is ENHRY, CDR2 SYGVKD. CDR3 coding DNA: TGTGCCATCAGTGGTTATGGGACAGGCTATGGCTACACCTTC. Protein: CAISGYGTGYGYTF.

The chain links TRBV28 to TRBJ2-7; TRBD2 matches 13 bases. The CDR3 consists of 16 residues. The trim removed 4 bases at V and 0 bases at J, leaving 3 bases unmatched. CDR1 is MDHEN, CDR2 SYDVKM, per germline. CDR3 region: CASSSRTSGSSYEQYF. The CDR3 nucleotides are TGTGCCAGCAGTTCTCGGACTAGCGGGAGCTCCTACGAGCAGTACTTC.

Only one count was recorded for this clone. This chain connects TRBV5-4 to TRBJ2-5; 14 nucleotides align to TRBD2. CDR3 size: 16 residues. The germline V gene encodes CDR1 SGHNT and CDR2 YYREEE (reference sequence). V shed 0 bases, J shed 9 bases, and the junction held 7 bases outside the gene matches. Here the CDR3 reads CASSLGTSGGYVAQYF. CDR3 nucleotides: TGTGCCAGCAGCTTGGGGACTAGCGGGGGGTACGTGGCCCAGTACTTC.

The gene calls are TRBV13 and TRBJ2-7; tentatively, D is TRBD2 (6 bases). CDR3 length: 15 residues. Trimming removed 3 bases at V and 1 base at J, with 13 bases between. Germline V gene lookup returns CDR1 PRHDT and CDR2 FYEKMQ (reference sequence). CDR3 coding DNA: TGTGCCAGCAGCTTTTCTGGCGCGGGATCCTACGAGCAGTACTTC. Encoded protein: CASSFSGAGSYEQYF.

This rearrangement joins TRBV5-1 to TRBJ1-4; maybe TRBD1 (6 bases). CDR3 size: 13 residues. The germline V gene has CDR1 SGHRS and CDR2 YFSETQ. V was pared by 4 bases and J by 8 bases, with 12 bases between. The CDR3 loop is CASSEQGEEKLFF. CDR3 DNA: TGCGCCAGCAGCGAACAGGGAGAGGAAAAACTGTTTTTT.

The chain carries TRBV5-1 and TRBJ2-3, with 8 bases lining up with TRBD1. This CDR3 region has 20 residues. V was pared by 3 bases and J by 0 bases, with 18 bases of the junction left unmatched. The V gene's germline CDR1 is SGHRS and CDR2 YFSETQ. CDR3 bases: TGCGCCAGCAGCTCCCAAAAGGGACAGGAGTTTAGTTTTAGCACAGATACGCAGTATTTT. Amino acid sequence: CASSSQKGQEFSFSTDTQYF.

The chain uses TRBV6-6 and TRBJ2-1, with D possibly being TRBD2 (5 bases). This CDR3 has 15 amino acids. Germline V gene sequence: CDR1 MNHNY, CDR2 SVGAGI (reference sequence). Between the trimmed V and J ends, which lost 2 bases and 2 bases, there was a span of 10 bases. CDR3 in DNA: TGTGCCAGCAGTTACCCCAGCGGACCCTACAATGAGCAGTTCTTC. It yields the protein CASSYPSGPYNEQFF.

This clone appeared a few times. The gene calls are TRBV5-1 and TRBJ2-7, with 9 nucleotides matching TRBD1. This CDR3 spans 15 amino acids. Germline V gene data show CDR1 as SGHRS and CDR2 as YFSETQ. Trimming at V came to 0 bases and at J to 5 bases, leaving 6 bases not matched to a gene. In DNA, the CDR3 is TGCGCCAGCAGCTTGGAAGGACAGGGGAGGAACGAGCAGTACTTC. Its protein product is CASSLEGQGRNEQYF.

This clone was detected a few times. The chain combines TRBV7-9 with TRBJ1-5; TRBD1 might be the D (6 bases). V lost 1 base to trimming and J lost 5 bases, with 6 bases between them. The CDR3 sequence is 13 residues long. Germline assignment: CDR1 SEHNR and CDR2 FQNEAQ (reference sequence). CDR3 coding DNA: TGTGCCAGCAGCTTAGACAGGGATCAGCCCCAGCATTTT. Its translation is CASSLDRDQPQHF.

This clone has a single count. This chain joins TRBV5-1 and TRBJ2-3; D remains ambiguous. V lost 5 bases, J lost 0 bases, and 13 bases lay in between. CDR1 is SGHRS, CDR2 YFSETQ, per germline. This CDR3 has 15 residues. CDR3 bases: TGCGCCAGCAGAGTCCTAGGTGCTAGCACAGATACGCAGTATTTT. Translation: CASRVLGASTDTQYF.

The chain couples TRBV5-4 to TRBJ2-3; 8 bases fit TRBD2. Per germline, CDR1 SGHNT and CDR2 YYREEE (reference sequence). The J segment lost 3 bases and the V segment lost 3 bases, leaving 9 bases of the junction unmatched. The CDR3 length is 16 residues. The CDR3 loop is CASSSPGAGVTDTQYF. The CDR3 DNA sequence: TGTGCCAGCAGCTCCCCCGGAGCGGGAGTAACAGATACGCAGTATTTT. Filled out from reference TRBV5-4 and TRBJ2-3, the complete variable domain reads ETGVTQSPTHLIKTRGQQVTLRCSSQSGHNTVSWYQQALGQGPQFIFQYYREEENGRGNFPPRFSGLQFPNYSSELNVNALELDDSALYLCASSSPGAGVTDTQYFGPGTRLTVL.

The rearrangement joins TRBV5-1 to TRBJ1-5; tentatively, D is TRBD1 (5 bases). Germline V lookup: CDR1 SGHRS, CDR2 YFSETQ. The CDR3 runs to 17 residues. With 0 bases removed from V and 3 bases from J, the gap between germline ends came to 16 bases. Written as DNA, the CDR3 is TGCGCCAGCAGCTTGGCCTTGGGACTTAGATACAATCAGCCCCAGCATTTT. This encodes CASSLALGLRYNQPQHF.

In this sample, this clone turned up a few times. CDR3 protein: CASSLAGGGYTF. The CDR3 coding sequence is TGTGCCAGCAGCTTGGCTGGGGGGGGCTACACCTTC. The gene calls are TRBV5-6 and TRBJ1-2, with D tentatively TRBD1 (5 bases). V was cut by 0 bases and J by 8 bases, with 8 bases left in between. This CDR3 has 12 amino acids. CDR1 and CDR2 from the germline V gene are SGHDT and YYEEEE.

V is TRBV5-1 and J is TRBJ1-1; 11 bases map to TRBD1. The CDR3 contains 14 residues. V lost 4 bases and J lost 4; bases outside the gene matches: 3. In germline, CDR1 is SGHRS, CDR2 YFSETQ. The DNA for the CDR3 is TGCGCCAGCAGCCACGGGACAGGGGGCACTGAAGCTTTCTTT. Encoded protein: CASSHGTGGTEAFF.

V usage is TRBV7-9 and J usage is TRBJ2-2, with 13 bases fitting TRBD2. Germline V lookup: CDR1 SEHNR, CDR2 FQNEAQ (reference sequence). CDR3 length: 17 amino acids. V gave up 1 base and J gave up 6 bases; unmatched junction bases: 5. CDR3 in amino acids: CASSLVFGLAGAGELFF. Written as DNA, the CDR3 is TGTGCCAGCAGCTTAGTTTTTGGACTAGCGGGAGCCGGGGAGCTGTTTTTT.

This CDR3 reads CASSSEETQYF. The CDR3 DNA follows: TGTGCCAGCAGCTCGGAAGAGACCCAGTACTTC. V usage is TRBV11-3 and J usage is TRBJ2-5, with no clear D. V lost 4 bases and J lost 3, with 3 bases in between. Germline CDR1 is SGHNT and CDR2 is YENEEA. The CDR3 has 11 residues.

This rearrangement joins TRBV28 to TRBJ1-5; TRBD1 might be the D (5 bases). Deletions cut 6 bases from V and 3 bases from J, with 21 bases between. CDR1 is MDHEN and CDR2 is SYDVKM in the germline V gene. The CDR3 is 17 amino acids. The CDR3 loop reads CASSRNEGGGFNQPQHF. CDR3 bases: TGTGCCAGCAGCCGAAACGAGGGCGGGGGTTTCAATCAGCCCCAGCATTTT.

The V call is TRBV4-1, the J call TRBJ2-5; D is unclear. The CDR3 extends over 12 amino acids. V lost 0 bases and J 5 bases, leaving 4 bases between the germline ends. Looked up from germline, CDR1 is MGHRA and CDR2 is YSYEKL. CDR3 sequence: CASSQDEETQYF. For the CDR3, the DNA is TGCGCCAGCAGCCAAGATGAGGAGACCCAGTACTTC.

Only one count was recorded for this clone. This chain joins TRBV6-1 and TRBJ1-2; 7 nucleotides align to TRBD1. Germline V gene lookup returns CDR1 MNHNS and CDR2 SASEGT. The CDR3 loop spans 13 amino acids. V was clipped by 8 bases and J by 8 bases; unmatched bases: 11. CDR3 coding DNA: TGTGCCAGCCGTACAGACAGGGCTGGCGGCTACACCTTC. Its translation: CASRTDRAGGYTF.

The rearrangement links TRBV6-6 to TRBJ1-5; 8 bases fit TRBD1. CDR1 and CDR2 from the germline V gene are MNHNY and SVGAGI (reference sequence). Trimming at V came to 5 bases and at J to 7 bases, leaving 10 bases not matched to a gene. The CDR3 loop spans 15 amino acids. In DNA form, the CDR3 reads TGTGCCAGCAGTACCGGGACAGGCGGGAAGCAGCCCCAGCATTTT. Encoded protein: CASSTGTGGKQPQHF.